Listed below are T cell receptor beta chains from one sample, sequenced in a study of blood T cells in healthy people across ages. TCRdb ran MiXCR on the 5' RACE reads and lists one entry per CDR3 protein. The sample has roughly 650,000 distinct CDR3 sequences, roughly 32% seen once. The material sequenced was blood. Receptors originate from a woman aged 80 or over in good health. The CDR3 runs from the conserved cysteine through the conserved F or W. The D gene is left open where the match is weak. Clone size is shown for a subset of rows, as once, few, many or a class of expanded clone.

d_call j_call clone_size v_call cdr3_nt cdr3_aa
NA TRBJ2-3 NA TRBV27 TGTGCCAGCAGTGACGGGGGCGGGTATGGAGATACGCAGTATTTT CASSDGGGYGDTQYF
TRBD1 TRBJ2-6 many TRBV4-2 TGTGCCAGCAGCGGTCGGACAGGACTCTCTGGGGCCAACGTCCTGACTTTC CASSGRTGLSGANVLTF
NA TRBJ2-7 few TRBV29-1 TGCAGCGTTGAAGCCAGGGGACGGAACTCCTACGAGCAGTACTTC CSVEARGRNSYEQYF
TRBD1 TRBJ2-7 many TRBV5-8 TGTGCCAGCAGGGATGGGGACAGAGGCAGAGAGAAGCAGTACTTC CASRDGDRGREKQYF
TRBD1 TRBJ1-4 many TRBV12-3/TRBV12-4 TGTGCCAGCAGCTGGACAGGGGGGGATGAAAAACTGTTTTTT CASSWTGGDEKLFF
NA TRBJ1-2 many TRBV2 TGTGCCAGCAACCTCGTACGGGATTCTAACTATGGCTACACCTTC CASNLVRDSNYGYTF
TRBD1 TRBJ2-3 many TRBV24-1 TGTGCCACCAGTGATCCGACAGGGGCCCGCACAGATACGCAGTATTTT CATSDPTGARTDTQYF
NA TRBJ2-5 NA TRBV6-1 TGTGCCAACAGTGAGGGTATCCGTGGCGAGCGGTACTTC CANSEGIRGERYF
NA TRBJ1-5 many TRBV7-3 TGTGCCAGCAGCTTAACCGGGGGGTCGTCCCAGCATTTT CASSLTGGSSQHF
NA TRBJ1-3 NA TRBV7-2 TGTGCCAGCAGCGGGGCGGCACAGGGAGAAAACACCATATATTTT CASSGAAQGENTIYF
TRBD2 TRBJ2-3 many TRBV7-2 TGTGCCGGGAGACTAGCGGGGGGAGAGGGTACGCAGTATTTT CAGRLAGGEGTQYF
TRBD2 TRBJ2-1 many TRBV7-9 TGTGCCAGCAGCTTAACGAGCGGGGGGGCCAAGAATGAGCAGTTCTTC CASSLTSGGAKNEQFF
NA TRBJ1-2 many TRBV7-2 TGTGCCAGCAGCCCCGGGGGGACGGGCGGCTATGGCTACACCTTC CASSPGGTGGYGYTF
NA TRBJ2-1 once TRBV7-9 TGTGCCAGCAGTTACGTGGGAGGACCGTACAATGAGCAGTTCTTC CASSYVGGPYNEQFF
NA TRBJ2-5 many TRBV12-3/TRBV12-4 TGTGCCAGCAGTCCCCTCTCCGGGGATCACCAAGAGACCCAGTACTTC CASSPLSGDHQETQYF
TRBD1 TRBJ1-2 few TRBV7-9 TGTGCCAGCAGCTTAGGATTCGGGGACAGTACCTTGAGGCGCTACACCTTC CASSLGFGDSTLRRYTF
NA TRBJ1-2 many TRBV4-1 TGCGCCAGCAGCCAAGCCCATGAGCTTCAGACAGCCCTCTATGGCTACACCTTC CASSQAHELQTALYGYTF
TRBD2 TRBJ2-1 NA TRBV20-1 TGCAGTGCTAGTGACCCGGGACTAGCGGGCTTCGGTGAGCAGTTCTTC CSASDPGLAGFGEQFF
TRBD1 TRBJ1-1 many TRBV2 TGTGCCAGCAGTGCAGGGGGCCTAACTGAAGCTTTCTTT CASSAGGLTEAFF
NA TRBJ2-1 many TRBV15 TGTGCCACCAGCAGACCCACAAGACAGGACAATGAGCAGTTCTTC CATSRPTRQDNEQFF
TRBD1 TRBJ2-1 NA TRBV14 TGTGCCAACAGCCAAGAATGGCCGACAGGGGGCGGTTTGTCCTACAATGAGCAGTTCTTC CANSQEWPTGGGLSYNEQFF
TRBD1 TRBJ2-3 many TRBV20-1 TGCAGTGCTACCACACCGGGACAGGGCCTGACAGATACGCAGTATTTT CSATTPGQGLTDTQYF
NA TRBJ2-7 many TRBV18 TGTGCCAGCTCACCTATAGGAGACTACGAGCAGTACTTC CASSPIGDYEQYF
NA TRBJ2-3 NA TRBV20-1 TGCAGTGCTAGAGATTTTCGAGGTTCAGATACGCAGTATTTT CSARDFRGSDTQYF
NA TRBJ2-5 many TRBV5-1 TGCGCCAGCAGCATAGAAATCCTCCGGGCGGAGACCCAGTACTTC CASSIEILRAETQYF
NA TRBJ2-7 few TRBV20-1 TGCAGTGCTAGCGGGAGTGGCTACGAGCAGTACTTC CSASGSGYEQYF
NA TRBJ1-6 NA TRBV30 TGTGCCTGGGGCACCTATGACTCACCCCTCCACTTT CAWGTYDSPLHF
TRBD1 TRBJ2-2 NA TRBV12-5 TGTGCTAGTGGTTTACAGGGGCCCCACACCGGGGAGCCGTTTTTT CASGLQGPHTGEPFF
TRBD1 TRBJ2-7 many TRBV5-1 TGCGCCAGCAGCCGGGGCGGGACAGGGGGTACCGAGCAGTACTTC CASSRGGTGGTEQYF
NA TRBJ1-2 NA TRBV20-1 TGCAGTGCCGCTAGAAGGACAGTCCTTAACTATGGCTACACCTTC CSAARRTVLNYGYTF
NA TRBJ2-7 many TRBV6-5 TGTGCCAGCAGTTATGCCGTTGGCTTTTCCTACGAGCAGTACTTC CASSYAVGFSYEQYF
NA TRBJ2-5 many TRBV15 TGTGCCACCAGCAGGGGGGACTACCAAGAGACCCAGTACTTC CATSRGDYQETQYF
TRBD1 TRBJ2-1 many TRBV9 TGTGCCAGCAGCGTAGGGGGACAGGGGGGGAATGAGCAGTTCTTC CASSVGGQGGNEQFF
NA TRBJ2-1 many TRBV11-1 TGTGCCAGCAGCTTAGGACTAGGTTTATACAATGAGCAGTTCTTC CASSLGLGLYNEQFF
NA TRBJ1-4 NA TRBV5-1 TGCGCCAGCAGCTTCCAGGGCTCGGCTAATGAAAAACTGTTTTTT CASSFQGSANEKLFF
TRBD1 TRBJ1-5 many TRBV27 TGTGCCAGCAGACCGACAGGGGGCCATCAGCCCCAGCATTTT CASRPTGGHQPQHF
NA TRBJ2-2 many TRBV20-1 TGCAGTGCTAGACCTAGTCCCGGGGAGCTGTTTTTT CSARPSPGELFF
NA TRBJ2-7 few TRBV6-6 TGTGCCAGCAGTGCCCTGAGCTCCCACGAGCAGTACTTC CASSALSSHEQYF
NA TRBJ2-7 many TRBV5-1 TGCGCCAGCAGCCCCGGGGACCCAGGGACTCACGAGCAGTACTTC CASSPGDPGTHEQYF
NA TRBJ1-4 NA TRBV5-1 TGCGCCAGCAGTTACGGGATCGGTGAAAAACTGTTTTTT CASSYGIGEKLFF
TRBD1 TRBJ2-6 once TRBV25-1 TGTGCCAGCAGCACAGGGGTCCTATCTGGGGCCAACGTCCTGACTTTC CASSTGVLSGANVLTF
NA TRBJ2-3 many TRBV20-1 TGCAGTGCGGGTATGGTGGGGGGCTTCACAGATACGCAGTATTTT CSAGMVGGFTDTQYF
NA TRBJ1-2 NA TRBV12-3/TRBV12-4 TGTGCCAGCAGCATACAAGACAGCTATGGCTACACCTTC CASSIQDSYGYTF
TRBD2 TRBJ2-6 many TRBV5-8 TGTGCCAGCAGCTTGGGACTAGCGGGGGGATCTGGGGCCAACGTCCTGACTTTC CASSLGLAGGSGANVLTF
TRBD1 TRBJ1-5 few TRBV30 TGTGCCTGGAGCCAGGGGGGCTTTGGCAATCAGCCCCAGCATTTT CAWSQGGFGNQPQHF
TRBD1 TRBJ1-5 many TRBV28 TGTGCCAGCAGGTACAGGGGTGTAAGTGTGAATCAGCCCCAGCATTTT CASRYRGVSVNQPQHF
TRBD1 TRBJ2-7 many TRBV6-6 TGTGCCAGCAGTTCTATAAGACAGGGGGAAGCCTACGAGCAGTACTTC CASSSIRQGEAYEQYF
NA TRBJ2-7 NA TRBV28 TGTGCCAGCAGTTTAAGACCCTACGAGCAGTACTTC CASSLRPYEQYF
NA TRBJ1-4 NA TRBV25-1 TGTGCCAGCAGTGAAGAGATGACGGGGAGAGAAAAACTGTTTTTT CASSEEMTGREKLFF
NA TRBJ2-7 NA TRBV20-1 TGCAGTGCTAGGGACGGGCCTCCTGAATCCGAGCAGTACTTC CSARDGPPESEQYF
NA TRBJ1-6 many TRBV10-3 TGTGCCATCAGTGGTGTCAGGAATTCACCCCTCCACTTT CAISGVRNSPLHF
NA TRBJ1-2 many TRBV20-1 TGCAGTGCTAAGGTTTTCGGAGCGAACTATGGCTACACCTTC CSAKVFGANYGYTF
NA TRBJ1-5 many TRBV12-3/TRBV12-4 TGTGCCAGCAGATCAAATAATCAGCCCCAGCATTTT CASRSNNQPQHF
NA TRBJ2-4 many TRBV9 TGTGCCAGCAGCACTGGACACAAAAACATTCAGTACTTC CASSTGHKNIQYF
NA TRBJ2-1 NA TRBV7-3 TGTGCCAGCAGCTTAACCAGGGATGAGCAGTTCTTC CASSLTRDEQFF
NA TRBJ1-4 many TRBV5-1 TGCGCCAGCAGCTTAACGGTCTCGTCCGCAACTAATGAAAAACTGTTTTTT CASSLTVSSATNEKLFF
TRBD1 TRBJ2-7 many TRBV7-2 TGTGCCAGCAGCAAGGACAGGGGTGAGGAGCACGAGCAGTACTTC CASSKDRGEEHEQYF
NA TRBJ1-6 few TRBV20-1 TGCAGTGCTAGAGTCCAGAATTCACCCCTCCACTTT CSARVQNSPLHF
TRBD2 TRBJ2-1 NA TRBV9 TGTGCCAGCAGCGTAGTTTCTAGCGGGGGCAATGAGCAGTTCTTC CASSVVSSGGNEQFF